This TCR beta chain was retrieved from a study of control samples from healthy donors and cancer patients. Repertoires were generated with immunoSEQ multiplex PCR, while TCRdb's copy carries only in-frame clones and drops some. The table has about 110,000 clones, less than 95% seen once; the top ten hold 4% to 4.5%. Sequencing was performed on blood. This clonotype was obtained from a human donor in good health. The donor label of this sample is uncertain.

CDR3 in DNA: TGTGCCAGCAGTTACGGGACCGACAACTATGGCTACACCTTC. Its translation is CASSYGTDNYGYTF. This rearrangement joins TRBV6-2 or TRBV6-3 to TRBJ1-2, with D possibly TRBD1 on 5 matching bases. This CDR3 region has 14 residues. CDR1 MNHEY and CDR2 SVGEGT come from the germline V gene. V shed 2 bases and J shed 2 bases, with 9 bases lying between them.